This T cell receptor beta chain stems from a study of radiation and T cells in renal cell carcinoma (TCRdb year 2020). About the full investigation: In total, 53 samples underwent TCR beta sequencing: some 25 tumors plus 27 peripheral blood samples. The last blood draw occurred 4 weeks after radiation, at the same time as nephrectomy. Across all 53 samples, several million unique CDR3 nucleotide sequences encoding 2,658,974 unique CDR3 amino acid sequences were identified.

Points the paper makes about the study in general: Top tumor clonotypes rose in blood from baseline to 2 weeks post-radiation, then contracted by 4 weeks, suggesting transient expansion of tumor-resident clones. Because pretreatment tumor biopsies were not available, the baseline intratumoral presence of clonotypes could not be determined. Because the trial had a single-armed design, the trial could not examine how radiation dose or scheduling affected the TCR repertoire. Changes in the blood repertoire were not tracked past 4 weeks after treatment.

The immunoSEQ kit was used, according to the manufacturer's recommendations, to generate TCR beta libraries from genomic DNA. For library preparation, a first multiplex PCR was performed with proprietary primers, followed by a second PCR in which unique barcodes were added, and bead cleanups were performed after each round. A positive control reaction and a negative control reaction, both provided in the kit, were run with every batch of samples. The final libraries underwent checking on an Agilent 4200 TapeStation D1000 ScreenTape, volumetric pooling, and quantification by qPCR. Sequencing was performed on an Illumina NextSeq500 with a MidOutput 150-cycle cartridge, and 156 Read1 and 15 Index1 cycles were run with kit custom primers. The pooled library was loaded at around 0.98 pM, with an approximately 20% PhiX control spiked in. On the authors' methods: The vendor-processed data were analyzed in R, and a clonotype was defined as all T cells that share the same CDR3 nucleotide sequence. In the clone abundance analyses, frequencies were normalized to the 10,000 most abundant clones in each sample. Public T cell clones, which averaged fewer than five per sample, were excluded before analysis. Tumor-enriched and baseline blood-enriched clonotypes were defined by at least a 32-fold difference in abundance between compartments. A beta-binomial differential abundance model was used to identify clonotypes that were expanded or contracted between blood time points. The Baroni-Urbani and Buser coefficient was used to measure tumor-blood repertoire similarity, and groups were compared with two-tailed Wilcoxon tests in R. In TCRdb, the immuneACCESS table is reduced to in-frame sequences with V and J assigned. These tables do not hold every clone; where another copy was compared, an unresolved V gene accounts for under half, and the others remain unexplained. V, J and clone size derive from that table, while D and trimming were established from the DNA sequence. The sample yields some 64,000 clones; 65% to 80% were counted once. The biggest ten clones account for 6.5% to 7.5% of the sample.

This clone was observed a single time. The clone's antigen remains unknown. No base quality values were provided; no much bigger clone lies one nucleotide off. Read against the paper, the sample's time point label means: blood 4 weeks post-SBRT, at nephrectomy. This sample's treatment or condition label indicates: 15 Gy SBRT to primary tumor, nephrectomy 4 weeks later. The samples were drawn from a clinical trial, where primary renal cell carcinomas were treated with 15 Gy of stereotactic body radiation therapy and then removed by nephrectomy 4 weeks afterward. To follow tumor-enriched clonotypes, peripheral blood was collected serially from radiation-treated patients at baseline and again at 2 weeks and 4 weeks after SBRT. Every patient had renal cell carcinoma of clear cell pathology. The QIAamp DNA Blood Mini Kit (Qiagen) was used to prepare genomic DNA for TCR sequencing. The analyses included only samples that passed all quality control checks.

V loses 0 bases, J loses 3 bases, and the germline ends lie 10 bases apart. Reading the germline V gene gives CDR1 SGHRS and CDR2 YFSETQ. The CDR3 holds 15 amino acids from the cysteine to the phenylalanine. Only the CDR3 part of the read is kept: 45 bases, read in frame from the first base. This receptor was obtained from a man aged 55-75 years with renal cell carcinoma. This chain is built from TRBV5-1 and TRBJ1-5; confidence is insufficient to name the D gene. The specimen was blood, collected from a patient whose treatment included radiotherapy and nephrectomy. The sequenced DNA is TGCGCCAGCAGCTTGGGTGGCAGCCCCAATCAGCCCCAGCATTTT. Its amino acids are CASSLGGSPNQPQHF.